The next 6 T cell receptor beta chains were all read from a single sample in a study of blood T cell repertoires in COVID-19. Produced via immunoSEQ multiplex PCR; TCRdb's table is partial and in-frame only. The sample consists of around 110,000 clones, almost 85% of them appearing once. Sequenced input: peripheral blood. All receptors come from a man between 65 and 85 years old with active or convalescent COVID-19.

This rearrangement joins TRBV6-5 to TRBJ2-7; 10 bases align to TRBD1. Germline V CDR1 and CDR2: MNHEY, SVGAGI. CDR3 length equals 13 residues. Losses at the gene ends were 6 bases for V and 6 bases for J; bases not matched to a gene: 5. The CDR3 DNA follows: TGTGCCAGCAGCCGGGACAGGGGCCCCGAGCAGTACTTC. Its protein product is CASSRDRGPEQYF.

V gene TRBV11-3 combines with J gene TRBJ1-1; 12 bases match TRBD1. CDR1 is SGHNT and CDR2 is YENEEA in the germline V gene. The CDR3 totals 14 residues. Losses at the gene ends were 6 bases for V and 10 bases for J; bases not matched to a gene: 9. CDR3: CASRDPGQGARAFF. The DNA of the CDR3 is TGTGCCAGCAGGGACCCGGGACAGGGGGCGCGAGCTTTCTTT.

This rearrangement joins TRBV19 to TRBJ2-1; TRBD2 agrees at 7 bases. The germline V gene has CDR1 LNHDA and CDR2 SQIVND (reference sequence). With V trimmed by 4 bases and J by 0 bases, 0 bases remained unmatched. This CDR3 spans 14 amino acids. CDR3 coding DNA: TGTGCCAGTAGTAGCGGGAGCTCCTACAATGAGCAGTTCTTC. Amino acid sequence: CASSSGSSYNEQFF.

The J gene is TRBJ2-1, the V gene TRBV9; weak D call: TRBD2 (6 bases). V was shortened by 0 bases and J by 6 bases, with 13 bases between the two germline ends. Germline V gives CDR1 SGDLS, CDR2 YYNGEE. This CDR3 is 15 amino acids long. The CDR3 DNA reads TGTGCCAGCAGCGTAGGCGGCGGGACGCCCAATGAGCAGTTCTTC. Its translation is CASSVGGGTPNEQFF.

The J gene is TRBJ2-7, the V gene TRBV4-2, with 7 positions matching TRBD1. Losses at the gene ends were 1 base for V and 2 bases for J; bases not matched to a gene: 5. Germline CDR1 LGHNA, CDR2 YNFKEQ. The CDR3 is 15 amino acids. CDR3 DNA: TGTGCCAGCAGCCAAGTTCTTGGGACAGCCTACGAGCAGTACTTC. Amino acid sequence: CASSQVLGTAYEQYF.

This clone was recorded only once. V gene TRBV6-5 combines with J gene TRBJ1-1; D remains unclear. Trimming took off 7 bases at V and 1 base at J, with 16 bases between the two ends. CDR1 is MNHEY and CDR2 is SVGAGI in the germline V gene. The CDR3 runs 15 residues. The CDR3 protein is CASTTAGTRNTEAFF. DNA of the CDR3: TGTGCCAGCACAACCGCGGGAACCCGGAACACTGAAGCTTTCTTT.